This entry is about one T cell receptor beta chain. Its antigen is not known. Germline V gives CDR1 MNHEY, CDR2 SMNVEV (reference sequence). The V end was cut by 8 bases, the J end by 4 bases, with 9 bases between. There are 13 residues in the CDR3. The sample is drawn from a study of shared clonotypes between healthy human individuals. Study-level results: Clonotype sharing across four donors was observed for 4.5% to 6.5% of naive CD4 clonotypes.

Sequencing was performed with immunoSEQ multiplex PCR; in TCRdb, only in-frame clones are kept and a portion is missing. The table includes over a million clones, roughly 95% detected once. This sequence joins TRBV27 and TRBJ2-6; D not resolved. The sequence was obtained from a man between 25 and 39 years old in good health. The material sequenced was naive CD4+ T cells sorted from blood. Subset denoted: CD45RA+ positively selected. The CDR3, as DNA: TGTGCCAGCGGGTTTTCGGGGGCCAACGTCCTGACTTTC. Its translation: CASGFSGANVLTF. The full variable domain, with the rest looked up from reference TRBV27 and TRBJ2-6, is EAQVTQNPRYLITVTGKKLTVTCSQNMNHEYMSWYRQDPGLGLRQIYYSMNVEVTDKGDVPEGYKVSRKEKRNFPLILESPSPNQTSLYFCASGFSGANVLTFGAGSRLTVL.